This TCR beta chain was sequenced in a study of T cells after yellow fever vaccination. At the level of the study: Fractions of limited cellularity were prepared by means of SMART-Seq v4 Ultra Low Input. Study-wide findings and caveats: Booster samples showed a return of most primary-vaccination clones (about 96% CD4, 70% to 90% CD8). A weaker but faster secondary response was observed, peaking on day 5 versus 15.

CDR3 length equals 14 residues. Germline CDR1 and CDR2: SGHRS and YFSETQ. V was trimmed by 4 bases and J by 4 bases, leaving 14 bases between them. This clonotype was seen ten or more times. Its matching antigen is unknown. Template-switching 5'RACE yielded the TCR cDNA; a universal primer site and UMIs were added in the process. MiXCR, run by TCRdb on the 5' RACE reads, gives a single entry per CDR3 protein. Of hundreds of thousands of distinct CDR3 sequences listed, around 5.3% are singletons. The TCR was taken from a young man who received the YFV17D yellow fever vaccine. The sample consisted of CD4+ T cells sorted from PBMCs, taken on the day of the yellow fever booster vaccination. V usage is TRBV5-1 and J usage is TRBJ2-5; D tentatively reads TRBD1 or TRBD2 (5 bases each). CDR3 nucleotides: TGCGCCAGCAGCGAGGACCCGGGGCCAGAGACCCAGTACTTC. Translation: CASSEDPGPETQYF.